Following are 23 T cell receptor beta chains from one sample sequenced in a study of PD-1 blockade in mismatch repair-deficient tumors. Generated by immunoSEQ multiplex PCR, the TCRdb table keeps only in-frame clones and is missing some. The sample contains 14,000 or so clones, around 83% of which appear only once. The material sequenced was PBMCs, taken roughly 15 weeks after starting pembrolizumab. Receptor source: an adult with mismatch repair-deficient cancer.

DNA of the CDR3: TGTGCCAGCAGCTCCCTAGTATATGACTATGAGCAGTTCTTC. Translation: CASSSLVYDYEQFF. The J gene is TRBJ2-1, the V gene TRBV9; D ambiguous. CDR3 length: 14 amino acids. CDR1 is SGDLS and CDR2 is YYNGEE in the germline V gene. V lost 4 bases to trimming and J lost 8 bases, with 16 bases between them.

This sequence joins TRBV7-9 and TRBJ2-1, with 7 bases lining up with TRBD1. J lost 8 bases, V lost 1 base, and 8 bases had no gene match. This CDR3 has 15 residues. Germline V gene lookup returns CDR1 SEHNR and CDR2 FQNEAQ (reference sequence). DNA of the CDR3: TGTGCCAGCAGCTTAGGAGCCGGGGACAGCGATGAGCAGTTCTTC. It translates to CASSLGAGDSDEQFF.

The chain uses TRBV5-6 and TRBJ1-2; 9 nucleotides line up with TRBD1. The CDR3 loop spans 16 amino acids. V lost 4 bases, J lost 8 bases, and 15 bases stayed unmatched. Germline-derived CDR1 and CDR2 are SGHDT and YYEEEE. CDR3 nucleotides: TGTGCCAGCAGCCCTATCCGGGGGACAGGGTATCGAGGCTACACCTTC. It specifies CASSPIRGTGYRGYTF.

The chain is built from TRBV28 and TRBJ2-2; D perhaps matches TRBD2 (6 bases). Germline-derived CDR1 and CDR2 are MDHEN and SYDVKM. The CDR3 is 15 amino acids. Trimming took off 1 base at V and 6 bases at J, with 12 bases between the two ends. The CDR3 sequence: CASSLSPGLAGELFF. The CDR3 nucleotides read TGTGCCAGCAGTTTATCCCCGGGACTCGCCGGGGAGCTGTTTTTT.

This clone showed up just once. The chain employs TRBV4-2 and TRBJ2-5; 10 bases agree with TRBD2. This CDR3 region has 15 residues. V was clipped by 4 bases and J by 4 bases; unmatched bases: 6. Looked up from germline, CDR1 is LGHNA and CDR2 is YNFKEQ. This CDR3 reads CASSPSGRAAETQYF. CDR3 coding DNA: TGTGCCAGCAGCCCCAGCGGGAGGGCCGCAGAGACCCAGTACTTC.

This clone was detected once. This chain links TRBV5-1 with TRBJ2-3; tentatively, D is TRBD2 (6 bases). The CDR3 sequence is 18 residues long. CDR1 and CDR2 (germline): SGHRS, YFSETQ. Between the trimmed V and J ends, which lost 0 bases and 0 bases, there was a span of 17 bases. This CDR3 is CASSLVGSSGTSTDTQYF. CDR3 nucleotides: TGCGCCAGCAGCTTGGTGGGTTCTAGTGGGACTAGCACAGATACGCAGTATTTT.

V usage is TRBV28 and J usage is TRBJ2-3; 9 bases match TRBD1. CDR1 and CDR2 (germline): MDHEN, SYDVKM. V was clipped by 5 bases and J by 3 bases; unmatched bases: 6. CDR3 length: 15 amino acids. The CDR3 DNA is TGTGCCAGCAGTACTTGGACAGGGGAAACAGATACGCAGTATTTT. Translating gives CASSTWTGETDTQYF.

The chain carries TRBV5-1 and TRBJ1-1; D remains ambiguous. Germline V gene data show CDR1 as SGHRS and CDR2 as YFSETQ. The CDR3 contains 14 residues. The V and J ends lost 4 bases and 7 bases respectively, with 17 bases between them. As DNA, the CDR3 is TGCGCCAGCAGCCCCGTTGGGCGCATAAGTGAAGCTTTCTTT. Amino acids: CASSPVGRISEAFF.

CDR3 sequence: CASKSQGSSYEQYF. The CDR3 bases are TGTGCCAGCAAATCGCAGGGATCCTCCTACGAGCAGTACTTC. The chain carries TRBV6-1 and TRBJ2-7, with D perhaps TRBD1 (5 bases). The germline V gene encodes CDR1 MNHNS and CDR2 SASEGT. The germline V and J ends were trimmed by 7 bases and 0 bases, with 13 bases remaining between them. CDR3 size: 14 residues.

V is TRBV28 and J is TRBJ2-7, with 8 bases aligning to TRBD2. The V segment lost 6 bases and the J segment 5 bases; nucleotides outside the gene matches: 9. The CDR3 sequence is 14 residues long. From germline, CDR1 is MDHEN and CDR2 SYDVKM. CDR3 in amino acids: CASRRVGGGDEQYF. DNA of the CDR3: TGTGCCAGCAGACGCGTCGGGGGGGGCGACGAGCAGTACTTC.

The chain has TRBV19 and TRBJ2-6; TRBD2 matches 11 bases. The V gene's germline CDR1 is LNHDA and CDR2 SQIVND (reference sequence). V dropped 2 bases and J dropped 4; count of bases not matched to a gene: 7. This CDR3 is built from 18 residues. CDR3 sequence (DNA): TGTGCCAGTAGTATATTAGCGGGAGGGCCGGAGGGGGCCAACGTCCTGACTTTC. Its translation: CASSILAGGPEGANVLTF.

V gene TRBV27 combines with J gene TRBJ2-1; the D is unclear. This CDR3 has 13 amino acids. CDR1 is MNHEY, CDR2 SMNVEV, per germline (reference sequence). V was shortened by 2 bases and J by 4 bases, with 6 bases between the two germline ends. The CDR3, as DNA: TGTGCCAGCAGTTTAACGGGTTACAATGAGCAGTTCTTC. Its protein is CASSLTGYNEQFF.

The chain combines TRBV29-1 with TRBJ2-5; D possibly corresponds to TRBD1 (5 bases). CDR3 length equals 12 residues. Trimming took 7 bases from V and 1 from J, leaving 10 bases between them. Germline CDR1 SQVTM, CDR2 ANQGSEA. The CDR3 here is CSGRQPQETQYF. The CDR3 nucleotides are TGCAGCGGGAGACAGCCCCAAGAGACCCAGTACTTC.

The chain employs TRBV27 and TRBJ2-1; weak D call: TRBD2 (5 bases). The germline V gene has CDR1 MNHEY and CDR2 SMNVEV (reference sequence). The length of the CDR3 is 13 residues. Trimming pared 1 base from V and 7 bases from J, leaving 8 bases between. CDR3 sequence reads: CASSLFGENEQFF. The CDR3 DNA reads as TGTGCCAGCAGTTTATTCGGGGAGAATGAGCAGTTCTTC.

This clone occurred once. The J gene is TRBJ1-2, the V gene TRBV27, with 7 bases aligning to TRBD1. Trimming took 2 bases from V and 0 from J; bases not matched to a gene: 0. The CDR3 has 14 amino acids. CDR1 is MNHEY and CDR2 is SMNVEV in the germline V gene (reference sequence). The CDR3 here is CASSLGTANYGYTF. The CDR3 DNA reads TGTGCCAGCAGTTTAGGGACAGCTAACTATGGCTACACCTTC.

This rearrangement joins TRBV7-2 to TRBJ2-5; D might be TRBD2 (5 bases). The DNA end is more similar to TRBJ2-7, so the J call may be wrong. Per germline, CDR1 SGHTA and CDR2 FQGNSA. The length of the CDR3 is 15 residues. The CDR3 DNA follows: TGTGCCAGCAGCCTCAGCCAAGAGCGGAGCTACGAGCAGTACTTC. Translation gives CASSLSQERSYEQYF.

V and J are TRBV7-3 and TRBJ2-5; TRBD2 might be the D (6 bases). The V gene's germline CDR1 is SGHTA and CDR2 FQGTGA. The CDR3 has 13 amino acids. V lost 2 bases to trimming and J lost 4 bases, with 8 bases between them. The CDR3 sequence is CASSLGSGETQYF. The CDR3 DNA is TGTGCCAGCAGCTTAGGTAGCGGAGAGACCCAGTACTTC.

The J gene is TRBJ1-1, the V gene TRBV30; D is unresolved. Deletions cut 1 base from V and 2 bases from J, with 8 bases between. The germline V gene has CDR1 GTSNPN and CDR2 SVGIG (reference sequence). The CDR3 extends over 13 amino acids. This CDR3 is CAWSAISNTEAFF. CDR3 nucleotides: TGTGCCTGGAGTGCAATTTCAAACACTGAAGCTTTCTTT.

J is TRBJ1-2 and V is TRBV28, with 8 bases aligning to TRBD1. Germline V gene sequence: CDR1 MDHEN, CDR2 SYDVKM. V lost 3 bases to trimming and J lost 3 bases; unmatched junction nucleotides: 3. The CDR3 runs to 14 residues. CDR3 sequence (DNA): TGTGCCAGCAGTTTCCCAGGGGGCGACTATGGCTACACCTTC. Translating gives CASSFPGGDYGYTF.

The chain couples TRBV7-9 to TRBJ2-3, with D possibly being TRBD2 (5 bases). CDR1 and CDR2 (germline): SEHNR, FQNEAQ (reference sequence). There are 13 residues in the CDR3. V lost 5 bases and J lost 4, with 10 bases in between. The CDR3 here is CASSGTSADTQYF. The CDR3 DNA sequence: TGTGCCAGCAGCGGTACTAGTGCAGATACGCAGTATTTT.

CDR3 in DNA: TGTGCCAGTAGTATTAGGACAGGGTTGGGCTATGGCTACACCTTC. Its translation is CASSIRTGLGYGYTF. V and J are TRBV19 and TRBJ1-2, with 8 bases identical to TRBD1. The CDR3 is made up of 15 amino acids. V was clipped by 3 bases and J by 4 bases; unmatched bases: 7. Germline values: CDR1 LNHDA, CDR2 SQIVND (reference sequence).

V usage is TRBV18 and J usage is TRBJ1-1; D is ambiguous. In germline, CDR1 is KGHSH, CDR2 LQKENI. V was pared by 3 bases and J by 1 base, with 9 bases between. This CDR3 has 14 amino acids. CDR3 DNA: TGTGCCAGCTCACCTAGACAACCGAACACTGAAGCTTTCTTT. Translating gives CASSPRQPNTEAFF.

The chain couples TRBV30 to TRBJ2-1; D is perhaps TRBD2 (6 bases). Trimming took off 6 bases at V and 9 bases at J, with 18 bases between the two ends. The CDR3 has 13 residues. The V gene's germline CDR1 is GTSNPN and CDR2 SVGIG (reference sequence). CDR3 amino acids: CACSGLLEGEQFF. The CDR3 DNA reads TGTGCCTGCTCGGGACTCCTGGAGGGTGAGCAGTTCTTC.